The entry below gives a single T cell receptor (beta chain) sequence along with its context. Its target is unknown. There are 15 residues in the CDR3. The germline gives CDR1 SSHAT, CDR2 FNYEAQ (reference sequence). The data were taken from a study of monozygotic twins with inflammatory bowel disease. Added by template switching were UMIs that each held a 6-nucleotide sample barcode. The cDNA of both the TCRalpha and TCRbeta chains was subjected to two nested PCRs of about 16 and 10 cycles. Each CDR3 protein gets one entry in TCRdb, which reprocessed the 5' RACE reads and gives no DNA. Its table records about 110,000 distinct CDR3 sequences. Study-wide results and limits: Against healthy co-twins, IBD patients had lower TCRbeta diversity (measured by inverse Simpson).

J is TRBJ2-1 and V is TRBV7-7. The material sequenced was blood. The clonotype comes from a human donor with ulcerative colitis or Crohn's disease, or a healthy co-twin of an affected twin (not recorded which). The CDR3 sequence is CASSLALVSYNEQFF. Full variable domain (outside the CDR3, taken from reference TRBV7-7 and TRBJ2-1): GAGVSQSPRYKVTKRGQDVTLRCDPISSHATLYWYQQALGQGPEFLTYFNYEAQPDKSGLPSDRFSAERPEGSISTLTIQRTEQRDSAMYRCASSLALVSYNEQFFGPGTRLTVL.